Presented here are 18 T cell receptor beta chains from one specimen sequenced in a study of PD-1 blockade in classical Hodgkin lymphoma. Each patient's relapse followed autologous stem cell transplantation, and brentuximab vedotin exposure varied. Only in-frame clones appear in the TCRdb table, and some are missing; sequencing was by immunoSEQ multiplex PCR. The sample holds tens of thousands of clones, about 63% seen once. The sample here was peripheral blood mononuclear cells (PBMCs), taken at baseline. The receptors come from a human donor with classical Hodgkin lymphoma.

This clone was found a few times. CDR3 amino acids: CASRWGQVEQKGDGYTF. The CDR3 DNA follows: TGTGCCAGCAGGTGGGGACAGGTCGAACAAAAAGGGGATGGCTACACCTTC. The V and J genes are TRBV7-9 and TRBJ1-2; 8 nucleotides align to TRBD1. This CDR3 is built from 17 residues. Trimming cost V 6 bases and J 6 bases; bases outside gene matches: 18. Germline V gene sequence: CDR1 SEHNR, CDR2 FQNEAQ (reference sequence).

This clone was recorded a few times. The chain joins TRBV7-2 to TRBJ1-3, with no clear D. The CDR3 spans 15 residues. V was shortened by 5 bases and J by 0 bases, with 11 bases between the two germline ends. Per the germline V gene, CDR1 is SGHTA and CDR2 is FQGNSA. The CDR3 loop reads CASSPNLSSGNTIYF. The CDR3 DNA is TGTGCCAGCAGCCCCAACCTTAGCTCTGGAAACACCATATATTTT.

This clone has only a few counts. The chain recombines TRBV9 with TRBJ2-7, with D possibly being TRBD1 (5 bases). V shed 4 bases and J shed 5 bases, with 22 bases lying between them. The CDR3 has 16 residues. The germline gives CDR1 SGDLS, CDR2 YYNGEE. CDR3 sequence reads: CASSPQGGSRSDEQYF. The CDR3 DNA is TGTGCCAGCAGCCCTCAGGGTGGCTCGAGGTCTGACGAGCAGTACTTC. Using reference TRBV9 and TRBJ2-7 for the parts outside the CDR3, the full variable domain is DSGVTQTPKHLITATGQRVTLRCSPRSGDLSVYWYQQSLDQGLQFLIQYYNGEERAKGNILERFSAQQFPDLHSELNLSSLELGDSALYFCASSPQGGSRSDEQYFGPGTRLTVT.

As for this clone: The same CDR3 arises from other DNA sequences in this sample as well. V usage is TRBV7-2 and J usage is TRBJ1-5; the D gene is possibly TRBD1 (5 bases). The CDR3 length is 15 residues. Trimming took 1 base from V and 3 from J, leaving 10 bases between them. The germline V gene has CDR1 SGHTA and CDR2 FQGNSA. The CDR3 bases are TGTGCCAGCAGCTTAGTTGCAGGGAACAATCAGCCCCAGCATTTT. This sequence encodes CASSLVAGNNQPQHF.

This clone was seen only a few times. This chain links TRBV6-5 with TRBJ1-4, with 10 bases aligning to TRBD1. The CDR3 extends over 14 amino acids. Germline V CDR1 and CDR2: MNHEY, SVGAGI. V trimming: 4 bases; J trimming: 8 bases; junction bases outside the gene matches: 4. CDR3 amino acids: CASSWTGGREKLFF. CDR3 nucleotides: TGTGCCAGCAGTTGGACAGGGGGACGGGAAAAACTGTTTTTT.

The gene calls are TRBV9 and TRBJ2-5; D not certain. V was clipped by 0 bases and J by 2 bases, with 8 bases between them. The CDR3 runs to 14 residues. In germline, CDR1 is SGDLS, CDR2 YYNGEE. In DNA form, the CDR3 reads TGTGCCAGCAGCGTAGGCCGTTTTCAAGAGACCCAGTACTTC. Amino acids: CASSVGRFQETQYF.

The chain is built from TRBV5-6 and TRBJ2-1, with TRBD2 identical over 14 bases. This CDR3 is built from 16 residues. Germline CDR1 is SGHDT and CDR2 is YYEEEE. V was pared by 0 bases and J by 8 bases, with 4 bases of the junction left unmatched. CDR3 sequence reads: CASSLGLAGGYDEQFF. In DNA form, the CDR3 reads TGTGCCAGCAGCTTGGGACTAGCGGGAGGGTACGATGAGCAGTTCTTC. Complete variable domain (other parts from reference TRBV5-6 and TRBJ2-1): DAGVTQSPTHLIKTRGQQVTLRCSPKSGHDTVSWYQQALGQGPQFIFQYYEEEERQRGNFPDRFSGHQFPNYSSELNVNALLLGDSALYLCASSLGLAGGYDEQFFGPGTRLTVL.

The chain joins TRBV7-6 to TRBJ1-2, with D perhaps TRBD1 (6 bases). V was cut by 5 bases and J by 4 bases, with 8 bases left in between. Germline loops: CDR1 SGHVS, CDR2 FNYEAQ. This CDR3 contains 12 residues. The CDR3 DNA is TGTGCCAGCAGCCCGGACAGCTATGGCTACACCTTC. Encoded protein: CASSPDSYGYTF. Using reference TRBV7-6 and TRBJ1-2 for the parts outside the CDR3, the full variable domain is GAGVSQSPRYKVTKRGQDVALRCDPISGHVSLYWYRQALGQGPEFLTYFNYEAQQDKSGLPNDRFSAERPEGSISTLTIQRTEQRDSAMYRCASSPDSYGYTFGSGTRLTVV.

CDR3 region: CASSIAVWGSTYEQYF. The DNA of the CDR3 is TGTGCCAGTAGTATAGCAGTATGGGGGTCAACCTACGAGCAGTACTTC. This chain links TRBV19 with TRBJ2-7; either TRBD1 or TRBD2 may supply D (5 bases each). V lost 1 base to trimming and J lost 2 bases, with 15 bases between them. The germline V gene has CDR1 LNHDA and CDR2 SQIVND (reference sequence). This CDR3 region has 16 residues.

The V and J genes are TRBV28 and TRBJ2-7, with 9 nucleotides matching TRBD1. The CDR3 has 15 amino acids. Germline V lookup: CDR1 MDHEN, CDR2 SYDVKM. J lost 0 bases, V lost 4 bases, and 4 bases had no gene match. CDR3 nucleotide sequence: TGTGCCAGCAGTTCCGGACAGGGGTACTCCTACGAGCAGTACTTC. Its protein is CASSSGQGYSYEQYF. The full variable domain, completed using reference TRBV28 and TRBJ2-7, is DVKVTQSSRYLVKRTGEKVFLECVQDMDHENMFWYRQDPGLGLRLIYFSYDVKMKEKGDIPEGYSVSREKKERFSLILESASTNQTSMYLCASSSGQGYSYEQYFGPGTRLTVT.

The chain uses TRBV5-1 and TRBJ2-7; possibly TRBD1 or TRBD2 for D (5 bases each). This CDR3 spans 14 amino acids. Germline V gene data show CDR1 as SGHRS and CDR2 as YFSETQ. Trimming left V 2 bases short and J 4 bases short, with 13 bases between. CDR3 nucleotide sequence: TGCGCCAGCAGCTTCCGGGACCTCCTTTACGAGCAGTACTTC. It is translated as CASSFRDLLYEQYF. Based on the CDR3 plus reference TRBV5-1 and TRBJ2-7, the full variable domain is KAGVTQTPRYLIKTRGQQVTLSCSPISGHRSVSWYQQTPGQGLQFLFEYFSETQRNKGNFPGRFSGRQFSNSRSEMNVSTLELGDSALYLCASSFRDLLYEQYFGPGTRLTVT.

This clone has only a few counts. This chain connects TRBV7-9 to TRBJ2-7, with TRBD1 matching 8 bases. Trimming took 1 base from V and 5 from J; bases not matched to a gene: 7. The CDR3 is 15 amino acids. Germline V CDR1 and CDR2: SEHNR, FQNEAQ (reference sequence). The CDR3 DNA is TGTGCCAGCAGCTTAGTGACAGGGGCGAGCCACGAGCAGTACTTC. This encodes CASSLVTGASHEQYF.

The rearrangement joins TRBV2 to TRBJ1-1; D is ambiguous. Germline lookup yields CDR1 SNHLY and CDR2 FYNNEI. The CDR3 runs to 14 residues. The V end was cut by 5 bases, the J end by 8 bases, with 18 bases between. The CDR3 nucleotides are TGTGCCAGCAGTCCATACACGAACAATAAAGAAGCTTTCTTT. Residues: CASSPYTNNKEAFF. Variable domain in full (rest from reference TRBV2 and TRBJ1-1): EPEVTQTPSHQVTQMGQEVILRCVPISNHLYFYWYRQILGQKVEFLVSFYNNEISEKSEIFDDQFSVERPDGSNFTLKIRSTKLEDSAMYFCASSPYTNNKEAFFGQGTRLTVV.

The rearrangement links TRBV7-2 to TRBJ2-7, with 9 bases matching TRBD1. Per germline, CDR1 SGHTA and CDR2 FQGNSA. There are 14 residues in the CDR3. V was clipped by 5 bases and J by 2 bases; unmatched bases: 4. CDR3 loop: CASSKQGAPYEQYF. CDR3 coding DNA: TGTGCCAGCAGCAAACAGGGGGCCCCCTACGAGCAGTACTTC.

This clone was counted between two and nine times. The chain joins TRBV28 to TRBJ2-1; 10 bases are shared with TRBD2. J gave up 10 bases and V 2 bases, and 11 bases lay outside the gene matches. CDR1 and CDR2 from the germline V gene are MDHEN and SYDVKM. This CDR3 has 16 residues. DNA for the CDR3: TGTGCCAGCAGTTTAGGGAGTCTAGCGGGGGAGGACGAGCAGTTCTTC. Its translation: CASSLGSLAGEDEQFF.

The table lists this clone with a few counts. V is TRBV11-2 and J is TRBJ2-1; weak D call: TRBD1 (6 bases). Germline CDR1 is SGHAT and CDR2 is FQNNGV. V lost 6 bases and J lost 8, with 11 bases in between. The CDR3 spans 12 residues. CDR3 region: CASRRTGYEQFF. The DNA for the CDR3 is TGTGCCAGCAGACGAACAGGGTATGAGCAGTTCTTC.

This chain connects TRBV6-5 to TRBJ1-2; D is undetermined. CDR3 size: 15 residues. V lost 2 bases, J lost 4 bases, and 14 bases lay in between. Per germline, CDR1 MNHEY and CDR2 SVGAGI. The CDR3 coding sequence is TGTGCCAGCAGTTACGGGCCGCAACGCGGCTATGGCTACACCTTC. Translating gives CASSYGPQRGYGYTF.

This clone was detected once. The chain employs TRBV5-1 and TRBJ1-6; TRBD1 might be the D (5 bases). Trimming left V 0 bases short and J 10 bases short, with 14 bases between. CDR3 length equals 15 residues. Germline V gene lookup returns CDR1 SGHRS and CDR2 YFSETQ. Here the CDR3 reads CASSLDTGQGSPLHF. CDR3 nucleotides: TGCGCCAGCAGCTTGGATACGGGGCAGGGATCACCCCTCCACTTT.